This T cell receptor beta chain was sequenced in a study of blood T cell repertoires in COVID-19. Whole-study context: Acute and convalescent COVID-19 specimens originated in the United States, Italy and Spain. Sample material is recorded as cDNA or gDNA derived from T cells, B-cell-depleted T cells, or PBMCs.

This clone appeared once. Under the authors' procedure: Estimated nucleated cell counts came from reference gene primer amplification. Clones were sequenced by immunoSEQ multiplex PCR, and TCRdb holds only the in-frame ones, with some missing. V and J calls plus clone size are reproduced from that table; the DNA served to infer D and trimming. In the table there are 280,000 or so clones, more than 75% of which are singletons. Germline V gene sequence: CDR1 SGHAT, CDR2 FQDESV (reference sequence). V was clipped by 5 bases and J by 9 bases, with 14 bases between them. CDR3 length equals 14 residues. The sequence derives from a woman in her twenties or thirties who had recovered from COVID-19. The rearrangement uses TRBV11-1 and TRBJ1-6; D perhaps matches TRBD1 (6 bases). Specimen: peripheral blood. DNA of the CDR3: TGTGCCAGCAGCCACACGGGACAAGGTTCACCCCTCCACTTT. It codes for CASSHTGQGSPLHF. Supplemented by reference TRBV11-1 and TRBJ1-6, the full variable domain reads EAEVAQSPRYKITEKSQAVAFWCDPISGHATLYWYRQILGQGPELLVQFQDESVVDDSQLPKDRFSAERLKGVDSTLKIQPAELGDSAMYLCASSHTGQGSPLHFGNGTRLTVT.